This entry lists 22 T cell receptor beta chains sequenced from one sample in a study of blood T cell repertoires in COVID-19. The assay was immunoSEQ multiplex PCR, and TCRdb's table has in-frame clones only and misses some. The data show 200,000 to 250,000 clones, approximately 90% seen once. Sequenced: peripheral blood. The receptor set was obtained from a man older than 75 with acute or convalescent COVID-19.

In regard to this clone: This same CDR3 is encoded by further DNA sequences in the sample. This rearrangement joins TRBV2 to TRBJ1-5; 8 bases fit TRBD1. The length of the CDR3 is 14 residues. V lost 6 bases, J lost 4 bases, and 5 bases stayed unmatched. CDR1 and CDR2 (germline): SNHLY, FYNNEI. CDR3 DNA sequence: TGTGCCAGCAGAAGACAGGGGATTAATCAGCCCCAGCATTTT. Its protein product is CASRRQGINQPQHF.

The J gene is TRBJ2-5, the V gene TRBV27; 10 bases align to TRBD1. The CDR3 has 18 residues. Germline-derived CDR1 and CDR2 are MNHEY and SMNVEV (reference sequence). J lost 2 bases, V lost 2 bases, and 11 bases had no gene match. The CDR3 DNA follows: TGTGCCAGCAGTTTACTTGGCTACGGGACAGGGGTGCAAGAGACCCAGTACTTC. Residues: CASSLLGYGTGVQETQYF.

This CDR3 reads CASSQSGELFF. For the CDR3, the DNA is TGTGCCAGCAGCCAATCGGGGGAGCTGTTTTTT. The chain employs TRBV3-1 (or the pseudogene TRBV3-2) and TRBJ2-2; no reliable D call. The germline CDR1 and CDR2 sequences are LGHDT and YNNKEL (reference sequence). The CDR3 totals 11 residues. Between the trimmed V and J ends, which lost 2 bases and 8 bases, there was a span of 3 bases.

V usage is TRBV6-5 and J usage is TRBJ2-1; D gene unclear. The V gene lost 0 bases and the J gene lost 4 bases, with 7 bases spanning the gap. From germline, CDR1 is MNHEY and CDR2 SVGAGI. The CDR3 has 14 residues. CDR3 nucleotides: TGTGCCAGCAGTTACTCTCCCACATACAATGAGCAGTTCTTC. Amino acid sequence: CASSYSPTYNEQFF.

A note on this clone: Different DNA sequences within this sample yield the same CDR3. The rearrangement joins TRBV18 to TRBJ2-3, with 7 nucleotides matching TRBD1. This CDR3 comprises 13 residues. Germline V lookup: CDR1 KGHSH, CDR2 LQKENI. The junction had 1 base not matched to a gene; V was cut back by 3 bases and J by 4 bases. Here the CDR3 reads CASSPGTADTQYF. CDR3 bases: TGTGCCAGCTCACCCGGGACAGCAGATACGCAGTATTTT.

This clone was observed a few times. The rearrangement links TRBV5-8 to TRBJ1-2; D is possibly TRBD1 (5 bases). The V end lost 7 bases, the J end lost 4 bases, and 11 bases lay between the germline ends. Germline V gene lookup returns CDR1 SGHTS and CDR2 YDEGEE. The CDR3 extends over 12 amino acids. The CDR3 loop is CASASGGYGYTF. CDR3 sequence (DNA): TGTGCCAGCGCCTCGGGGGGCTATGGCTACACCTTC.

The rearrangement uses TRBV7-9 and TRBJ2-7; tentatively, D is TRBD1 (7 bases). Trimming removed 5 bases from V and 1 base from J, with 18 bases in between. Germline assignment: CDR1 SEHNR and CDR2 FQNEAQ (reference sequence). This CDR3 is built from 16 residues. The CDR3 nucleotides read TGTGCCAGCAGCGGTGTAAGGGCAGGGGGGTCCTACGAGCAGTACTTC. Translated, it gives CASSGVRAGGSYEQYF.

For the CDR3, the DNA is TGTGCCAGCAGTTTTTGGCAGAATAATTCACCCCTCCACTTT. This encodes CASSFWQNNSPLHF. The chain uses TRBV27 and TRBJ1-6; D uncertain. Germline lookup yields CDR1 MNHEY and CDR2 SMNVEV (reference sequence). This CDR3 comprises 14 residues. Deletions cut 3 bases from V and 5 bases from J, with 8 bases between.

The chain is built from TRBV29-1 and TRBJ1-5, with TRBD1 as a possible D gene (6 bases). The CDR3 is made up of 13 amino acids. Germline values: CDR1 SQVTM, CDR2 ANQGSEA. V shed 6 bases and J shed 3 bases, with 12 bases lying between them. CDR3 in DNA: TGCAGCGTACGTGGGGGCCTCAATCAGCCCCAGCATTTT. Protein sequence: CSVRGGLNQPQHF.

Only one count was recorded for this clone. This CDR3 is CASSDRTGSRYTF. In DNA, the CDR3 is TGTGCCAGCAGTGACCGTACAGGGTCGCGCTACACCTTC. The V gene is TRBV6-1, the J gene TRBJ1-2; possible D gene TRBD1, 6 bases. V was cut by 3 bases and J by 9 bases, with 14 bases left in between. Germline V gene sequence: CDR1 MNHNS, CDR2 SASEGT. The CDR3 sequence is 13 residues long.

This clone was found a few times. CDR3 in DNA: TGTGCCAGCAGTGGGAACGGGGAAGAGACCCAGTACTTC. This gives the protein CASSGNGEETQYF. The rearrangement joins TRBV2 to TRBJ2-5; the D gene is possibly TRBD2 (5 bases). V dropped 4 bases and J dropped 3 bases, with 9 bases sitting between them. The germline V gene encodes CDR1 SNHLY and CDR2 FYNNEI. This CDR3 has 13 residues. Filled out from reference TRBV2 and TRBJ2-5, the complete variable domain reads EPEVTQTPSHQVTQMGQEVILRCVPISNHLYFYWYRQILGQKVEFLVSFYNNEISEKSEIFDDQFSVERPDGSNFTLKIRSTKLEDSAMYFCASSGNGEETQYFGPGTRLLVL.

The chain uses TRBV6-5 and TRBJ2-1, with D possibly being TRBD1 (6 bases). V lost 5 bases and J 15 bases, leaving 20 bases between the germline ends. The CDR3 has 13 amino acids. CDR1 MNHEY and CDR2 SVGAGI come from the germline V gene. The CDR3 DNA sequence: TGTGCCAGCAGTCTCGTAGTAGAGGGGGAGACGTTCTTC. Protein: CASSLVVEGETFF.

The chain couples TRBV27 to TRBJ2-1; 9 nucleotides agree with TRBD2. CDR1 and CDR2 (germline): MNHEY, SMNVEV (reference sequence). V lost 5 bases, J lost 3 bases, and 5 bases stayed unmatched. This CDR3 spans 15 amino acids. The CDR3 nucleotides read TGTGCCAGCAGTCTGAGACTAGCGGTCTACAATGAGCAGTTCTTC. As protein: CASSLRLAVYNEQFF.

V and J are TRBV3-1 (or the pseudogene TRBV3-2) and TRBJ2-1; D ambiguous. V lost 2 bases to trimming and J lost 9 bases, with 8 bases between them. Germline V CDR1 and CDR2: LGHDT, YNNKEL (reference sequence). CDR3 size: 12 residues. CDR3 nucleotides: TGTGCCAGCAGCCAACCAACGGGTGAGCAGTTCTTC. Residues: CASSQPTGEQFF.

The CDR3: CASSTGTGGSGANVLTF. CDR3 sequence (DNA): TGCGCCAGCAGCACAGGGACAGGGGGTTCTGGGGCCAACGTCCTGACTTTC. The chain uses TRBV5-1 and TRBJ2-6; TRBD1 agrees at 11 bases. The CDR3 is made up of 17 amino acids. The germline V gene has CDR1 SGHRS and CDR2 YFSETQ. J gave up 1 base and V 4 bases, and 4 bases lay outside the gene matches.

The CDR3 DNA reads as TGTGCCAGCAGTACAGGGGGATGGGTCACTGAAGCTTTCTTT. Its translation is CASSTGGWVTEAFF. This chain joins TRBV28 and TRBJ1-1; 8 positions match TRBD1. Looked up from germline, CDR1 is MDHEN and CDR2 is SYDVKM. This CDR3 is 14 amino acids long. V gave up 5 bases and J gave up 4 bases; unmatched junction bases: 6.

The chain employs TRBV6-5 and TRBJ1-1; 9 positions match TRBD1. Germline V gene data show CDR1 as MNHEY and CDR2 as SVGAGI. The trim removed 6 bases at V and 1 base at J, leaving 6 bases unmatched. This CDR3 has 15 amino acids. DNA of the CDR3: TGTGCCAGCAGGGGCGCGGGACAGGGGAACACTGAAGCTTTCTTT. Translated: CASRGAGQGNTEAFF.

CDR3 nucleotide sequence: TGCGCCAGCAGTCAATCGTTCAGGGGAAAGACCTACGAGCAGTACTTC. Its translation is CASSQSFRGKTYEQYF. This rearrangement joins TRBV23-1 to TRBJ2-7, with a possible D match to TRBD1 (6 bases). TRBV23-1 is assigned to the ORF class and has an uncertain function. The V gene lost 0 bases and the J gene lost 2 bases, with 14 bases spanning the gap. This CDR3 has 16 residues.

The chain has TRBV5-8 and TRBJ1-2, with 7 bases fitting TRBD1. V shed 2 bases and J 8 bases; nucleotides not matched to a gene: 6. The CDR3 is made up of 13 amino acids. The germline CDR1 and CDR2 sequences are SGHTS and YDEGEE. The CDR3 is CASSFSQGNGYTF. The CDR3 region has the DNA TGTGCCAGCAGCTTTTCACAGGGGAACGGCTACACCTTC.

This clone was counted a single time. An end of the junction does not agree with germline; a read error may underlie this. V usage is TRBV30 and J usage is TRBJ1-1, with D maybe TRBD1 (6 bases). Germline values: CDR1 GTSNPN, CDR2 SVGIG (reference sequence). The CDR3 runs to 13 residues. CDR3 sequence reads: CAWTQGLKTEAFF. CDR3 DNA: TGTGCCTGGACCCAGGGGCTGAAGACTGAAGCTTTCTTT.

V and J are TRBV2 and TRBJ1-4, with 7 bases fitting TRBD1. The ends lost 9 bases at V and 4 bases at J; junction bases unmatched: 11. This CDR3 is 15 amino acids long. The germline V gene has CDR1 SNHLY and CDR2 FYNNEI. In DNA, the CDR3 is TGTGCCAGTAAACAGGGGCCCTATTATAATGAAAAACTGTTTTTT. Translation: CASKQGPYYNEKLFF.

The chain couples TRBV5-4 to TRBJ2-5, with 10 bases matching TRBD1. The germline V gene encodes CDR1 SGHNT and CDR2 YYREEE (reference sequence). V was clipped by 0 bases and J by 4 bases; unmatched bases: 6. This CDR3 comprises 16 residues. The CDR3 is CASSLAGTGVRETQYF. DNA of the CDR3: TGTGCCAGCAGCTTGGCTGGGACAGGGGTCCGAGAGACCCAGTACTTC.